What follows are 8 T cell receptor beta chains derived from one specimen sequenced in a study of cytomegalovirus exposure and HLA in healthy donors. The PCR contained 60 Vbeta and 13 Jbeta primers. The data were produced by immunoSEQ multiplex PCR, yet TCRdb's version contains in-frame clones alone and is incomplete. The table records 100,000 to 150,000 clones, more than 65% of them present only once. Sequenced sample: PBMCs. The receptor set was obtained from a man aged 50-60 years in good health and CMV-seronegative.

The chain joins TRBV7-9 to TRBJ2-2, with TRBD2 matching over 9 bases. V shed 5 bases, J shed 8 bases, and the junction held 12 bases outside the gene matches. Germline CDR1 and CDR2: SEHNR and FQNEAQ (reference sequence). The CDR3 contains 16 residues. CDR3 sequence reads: CASSTPSGAAPGELFF. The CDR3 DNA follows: TGTGCCAGCAGCACACCTAGCGGGGCGGCCCCTGGGGAGCTGTTTTTT. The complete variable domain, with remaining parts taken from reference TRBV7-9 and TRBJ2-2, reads DTGVSQNPRHKITKRGQNVTFRCDPISEHNRLYWYRQTLGQGPEFLTYFQNEAQLEKSRLLSDRFSAERPKGSFSTLEIQRTEQGDSAMYLCASSTPSGAAPGELFFGEGSRLTVL.

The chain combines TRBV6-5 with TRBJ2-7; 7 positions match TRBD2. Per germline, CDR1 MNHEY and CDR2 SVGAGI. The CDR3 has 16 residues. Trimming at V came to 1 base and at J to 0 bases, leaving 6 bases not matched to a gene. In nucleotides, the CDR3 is TGTGCCAGCAGTTACTTTAGCGGGTCGAGCTCCTACGAGCAGTACTTC. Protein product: CASSYFSGSSSYEQYF.

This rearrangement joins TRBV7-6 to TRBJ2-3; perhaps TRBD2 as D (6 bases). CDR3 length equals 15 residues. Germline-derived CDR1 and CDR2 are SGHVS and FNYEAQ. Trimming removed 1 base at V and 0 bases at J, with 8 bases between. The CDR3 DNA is TGTGCCAGCAGCTTAGGCGGGACTAGCACAGATACGCAGTATTTT. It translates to CASSLGGTSTDTQYF.

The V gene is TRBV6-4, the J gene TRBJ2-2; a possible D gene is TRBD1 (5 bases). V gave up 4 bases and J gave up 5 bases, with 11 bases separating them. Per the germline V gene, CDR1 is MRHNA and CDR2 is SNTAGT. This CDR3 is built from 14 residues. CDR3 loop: CASSAMTATGELFF. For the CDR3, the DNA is TGTGCCAGCAGTGCCATGACAGCAACCGGGGAGCTGTTTTTT.

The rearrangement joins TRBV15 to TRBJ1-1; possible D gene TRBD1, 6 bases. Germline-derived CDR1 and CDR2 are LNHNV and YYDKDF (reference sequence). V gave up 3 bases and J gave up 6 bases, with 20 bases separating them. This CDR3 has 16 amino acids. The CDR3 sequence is CATSRDRDIMGPEAFF. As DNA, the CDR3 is TGTGCCACCAGCAGGGACCGGGACATCATGGGGCCTGAAGCTTTCTTT.

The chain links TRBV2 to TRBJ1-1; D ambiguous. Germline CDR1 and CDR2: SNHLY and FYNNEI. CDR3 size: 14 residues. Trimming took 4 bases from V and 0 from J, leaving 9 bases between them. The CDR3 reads CASSGRRMNTEAFF. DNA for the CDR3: TGTGCCAGCAGTGGGCGGCGGATGAACACTGAAGCTTTCTTT.

CDR3 amino acids: CSVGPRGNGNEQFF. The CDR3 DNA follows: TGCAGCGTCGGACCCCGAGGGAACGGCAATGAGCAGTTCTTC. This chain joins TRBV29-1 and TRBJ2-1, with D maybe TRBD2 (5 bases). This CDR3 contains 14 residues. The V gene's germline CDR1 is SQVTM and CDR2 ANQGSEA. Between the trimmed V and J ends, which lost 6 bases and 6 bases, there was a span of 18 bases.

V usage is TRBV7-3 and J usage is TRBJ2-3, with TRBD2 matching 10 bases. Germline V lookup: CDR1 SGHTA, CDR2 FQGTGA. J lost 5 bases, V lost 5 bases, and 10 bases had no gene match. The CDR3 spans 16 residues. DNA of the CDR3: TGTGCCAGCAGCAGCAAGCGGGGGGGCCAAGGAGATACGCAGTATTTT. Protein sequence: CASSSKRGGQGDTQYF.